A few counts support the clone carrying this T cell receptor (beta chain). Its specificity is unknown. The CDR3 runs 15 residues. Germline lookup yields CDR1 SGHRS and CDR2 YFSETQ. V was shortened by 0 bases and J by 2 bases, with 9 bases between the two germline ends. The source of the sample is a study of OX40 agonist ivuxolimab in advanced cancers. Across the whole study: Patients undergoing dose escalation presented with hepatocellular carcinoma, melanoma, renal cell or head and neck cancer. The study, taken as a whole, reports: CD4+ and CD8+ blood T cells expanded clonally by week 6 at 0.1 to 3.0 mg/kg.

The data were produced by immunoSEQ multiplex PCR, yet TCRdb's version contains in-frame clones alone and is incomplete. The sample holds approximately 69,000 clones; around 85% are singletons and the top ten take about 0.7%. The J gene is TRBJ2-1, the V gene TRBV5-1; possible D gene TRBD2, 6 bases. The source material was CD4+ or CD8+ T cells sorted from blood, sampled in a trial of the OX40 agonist ivuxolimab. The receptor was derived from an adult with an advanced solid tumor such as melanoma, head and neck, liver or kidney cancer. The chain's CDR3 is CASSLDGGAYNEQFF. In DNA, the CDR3 is TGCGCCAGCAGCTTGGACGGGGGAGCCTACAATGAGCAGTTCTTC.